The TCR beta chain described here comes from a study of blood T cells in healthy people across ages. Study findings and constraints: With unsorted PBMCs, a conclusive comparison of naive versus antigen-experienced cells was not possible. Higher diversity and more naive CD4+ cells were features of long-lived donors, compared to aged donors.

This CDR3 spans 14 amino acids. The germline V gene encodes CDR1 SGHTA and CDR2 FQGNSA. Trimming stripped 5 bases from V and 8 bases from J, with 16 bases between. A J-beta primer mix and a sample-barcoded 5' primer were used in a second PCR of roughly 6 to 12 cycles. TCRdb called the 5' RACE reads again in MiXCR, with one record for every CDR3 protein. The table records approximately 690,000 distinct CDR3 sequences, 58% of them present only once. Donors each provided 7.5 to 10 milliliters of peripheral blood. This clonotype was detected a few times. Its antigen is not identified. The source is a man aged 55 to 70 in good health. The sequencing sample was made of blood. The rearrangement uses TRBV7-2 and TRBJ2-4; D unclear. CDR3 sequence reads: CASSPPGQWDIQYF. Written as DNA, the CDR3 is TGTGCCAGCAGCCCGCCGGGCCAGTGGGACATTCAGTACTTC. Combining the CDR3 with reference TRBV7-2 and TRBJ2-4 gives the whole variable domain GAGVSQSPSNKVTEKGKDVELRCDPISGHTALYWYRQSLGQGLEFLIYFQGNSAPDKSGLPSDRFSAERTGGSVSTLTIQRTQQEDSAVYLCASSPPGQWDIQYFGAGTRLSVL.